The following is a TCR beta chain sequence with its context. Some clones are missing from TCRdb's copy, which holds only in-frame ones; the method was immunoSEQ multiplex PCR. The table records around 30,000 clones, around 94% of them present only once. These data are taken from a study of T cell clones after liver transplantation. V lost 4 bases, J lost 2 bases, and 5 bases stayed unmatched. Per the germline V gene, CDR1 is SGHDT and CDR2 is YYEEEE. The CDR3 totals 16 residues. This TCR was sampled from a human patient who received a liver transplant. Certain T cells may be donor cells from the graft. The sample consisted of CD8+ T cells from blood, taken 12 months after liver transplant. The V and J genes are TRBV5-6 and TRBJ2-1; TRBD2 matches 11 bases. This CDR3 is CASSPGTSGPYNEQFF. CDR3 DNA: TGTGCCAGCAGCCCGGGGACTAGCGGACCCTACAATGAGCAGTTCTTC. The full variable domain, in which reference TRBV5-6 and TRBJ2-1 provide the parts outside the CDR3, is DAGVTQSPTHLIKTRGQQVTLRCSPKSGHDTVSWYQQALGQGPQFIFQYYEEEERQRGNFPDRFSGHQFPNYSSELNVNALLLGDSALYLCASSPGTSGPYNEQFFGPGTRLTVL.